This T cell receptor beta chain was captured in a study of CD8 T cells in Susac syndrome. Per germline, CDR1 WNHNN and CDR2 SYGVQD (reference sequence). The CDR3 contains 18 residues. With 6 bases clipped from V and 2 bases from J, the junction kept 15 bases outside the gene matches. This clonotype appeared once. Random hexamers were used to reverse transcribe the RNA input (roughly 0.5 to 1 ug). Amplification of TCR beta CDR3 by immunoSEQ multiplex PCR spanned 54 Vbeta and 13 Jbeta. TCRdb re-analysed the immunoSEQ multiplex PCR reads in MiXCR, keeping a single row per CDR3 protein. The table has fewer than 200,000 distinct CDR3 sequences, roughly 95% seen once.

The material sequenced was CD8+ T cells from PBMCs. This TCR was sampled from a human donor with multiple sclerosis. The J gene is TRBJ2-5, the V gene TRBV10-1; 10 nucleotides line up with TRBD1. CDR3 residues: CASSSSPGQGIAQETQYF. The DNA of the CDR3 is TGCGCCAGCAGCTCTTCTCCGGGACAGGGGATAGCGCAAGAGACCCAGTACTTC.